This entry concerns a single T cell receptor beta chain. Its binding antigen is unknown. Base qualities are not at hand, and no much larger clone is one base apart. The data originate from a study of regulatory T cells (dated by TCRdb to 2016 to 2019). Regarding the research as a whole: The study compared T-cell receptor beta repertoires of sorted regulatory, conventional CD4+ and CD8+ T cells between CD3G-deficient patients and healthy controls.

For the multiplex PCR, 52 forward TRBV primers and 13 reverse TRBJ primers were used, and amplification bias was corrected with both assay-based and computational methods. Within the immunoSEQ assay, multiplex PCR amplified rearranged TRB loci from genomic DNA. Sequencing of the TRB amplicons was done on an Illumina HiSeq platform. As for how the authors treated the data: Raw sequences were error-filtered and aligned to reference gene sequences by custom algorithms and were subsequently analyzed with the immunoSEQ online tools. Frequencies of productive and nonproductive TRB rearrangements were evaluated among both unique and total sequences. Hydrophobicity and amino acid composition of residues 6 and 7 within the TRB CDR3 were used to estimate the potential for self-reactivity. Prism software was used to run t tests, Mann-Whitney tests or two-way ANOVA for comparisons between groups. Here the immuneACCESS table is served through TCRdb, limited to in-frame sequences with V and J called. Missing clones are a known gap in these copies; in checked studies unresolved V genes cover under half, and the rest lacks a known reason. Clone size and the V and J calls come from that table; the DNA yielded D and trimming. This sample has 32,000 or so clones in its table, and approximately 90% of those were observed once. The ten largest clones take up roughly 1.4% of the sample.

Evidence of autoimmunity was found in all CD3G-deficient patients, and more severe autoimmunity was observed in two of the patients. Patients ranged from 2 to 39 years of age at testing and had reduced naive and increased memory CD4+ and CD8+ T-cell proportions. CD4+ cells were FACS-sorted into CD25-high CD127-low regulatory T cells and CD25-low CD127-high conventional CD4+ T cells. The patient group comprised roughly 6 individuals with CD3G deficiency. Patient samples and clinical data were obtained from an international physician network spanning the United States, Europe and Asia. Ficoll density separation was used to isolate peripheral blood mononuclear cells. V gives up 2 bases and J gives up 6 bases, and the segment between their germline ends measures 6 bases. CDR1 and CDR2 are read off the germline V gene (reference sequence) as SEHNR and FQNEAQ. The CDR3 runs 12 residues from the cysteine to the phenylalanine. The CDR3 DNA has 36 bases and is translated from base 1.

Study-level results and caveats: Conventional CD4+ T cells from CD3G-deficient patients were enriched for hydrophobic residues at CDR3 positions 6 and 7, suggesting more self-reactive specificities. Repertoires from patients had restricted unique TRB V-J pairs and skewed V and J gene usage, with the strongest effect in regulatory T cells.

The rearrangement joined TRBV7-9 to TRBJ2-3; the D gene remains uncertain. The clonotype originates from a young adult with CD3G deficiency. The specimen was conventional CD4+ T cells sorted from blood. In nucleotides, the sequence is TGTGCCAGCAGCTTATGGGTCGATACGCAGTATTTT. Its protein reads: CASSLWVDTQYF.